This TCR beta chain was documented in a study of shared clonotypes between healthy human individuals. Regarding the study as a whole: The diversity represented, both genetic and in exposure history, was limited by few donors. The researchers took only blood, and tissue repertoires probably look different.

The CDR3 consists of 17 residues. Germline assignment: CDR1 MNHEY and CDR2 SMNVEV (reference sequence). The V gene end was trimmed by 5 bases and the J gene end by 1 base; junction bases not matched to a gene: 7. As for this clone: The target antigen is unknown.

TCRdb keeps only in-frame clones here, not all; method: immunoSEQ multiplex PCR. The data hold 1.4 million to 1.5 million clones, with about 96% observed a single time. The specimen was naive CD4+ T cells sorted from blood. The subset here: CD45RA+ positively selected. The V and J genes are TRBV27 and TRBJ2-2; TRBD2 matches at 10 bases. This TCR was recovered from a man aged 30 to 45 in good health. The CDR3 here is CASSTVAGGQNTGELFF. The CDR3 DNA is TGTGCCAGCAGTACAGTAGCGGGAGGACAGAACACCGGGGAGCTGTTTTTT.